The rows below give T cell receptor beta chains drawn from one sample of a study of OX40 agonist ivuxolimab in advanced cancers. Sequenced by immunoSEQ multiplex PCR; TCRdb stores in-frame clones only, minus some. The repertoire has 55,000 to 70,000 clones, more than 85% of them found once; the top ten carry 7.6%. The material sequenced was CD4+ or CD8+ T cells sorted from blood, taken in a trial of the OX40 agonist ivuxolimab. Every receptor here comes from an adult with an advanced solid tumor such as melanoma, head and neck, liver or kidney cancer. Each CDR3 is given with its conserved first and last residue. The D gene is left open where the match is weak. Size is stated for part of the rows, as once, few or many counts, or as a class when the clone is expanded.

d_call: -
v_call: TRBV7-9
clone_size: -
j_call: TRBJ2-3
cdr3_nt: TGTGCCAGCAGCCCGTGGGGGGTAGCGATAGGCACAGATACGCAGTATTTT
cdr3_aa: CASSPWGVAIGTDTQYF

d_call: TRBD1
v_call: TRBV7-2
clone_size: -
j_call: TRBJ1-2
cdr3_nt: TGTGCCAGCAACTTAGGGACAGGGCACTATGGCTACACCTTC
cdr3_aa: CASNLGTGHYGYTF

d_call: -
v_call: TRBV13
clone_size: -
j_call: TRBJ2-7
cdr3_nt: TGTGCCAGCAGCGGCCTAAGTCGCTACGAGCAGTACTTC
cdr3_aa: CASSGLSRYEQYF

d_call: -
v_call: TRBV12-5
clone_size: -
j_call: TRBJ2-2
cdr3_nt: TGTGCTAGTGTCCCCAGCCTGAACACCGGGGAGCTGTTTTTT
cdr3_aa: CASVPSLNTGELFF

d_call: -
v_call: TRBV11-2
clone_size: -
j_call: TRBJ2-7
cdr3_nt: TGTGCCAGCAGCTTAGGAGGCCGGGTTAGGGACGAGCAGTACTTC
cdr3_aa: CASSLGGRVRDEQYF

d_call: -
v_call: TRBV19
clone_size: -
j_call: TRBJ1-1
cdr3_nt: TGTGCCAGTAGTATAGCAGGTTACACTGAAGCTTTCTTT
cdr3_aa: CASSIAGYTEAFF

d_call: -
v_call: TRBV7-2
clone_size: -
j_call: TRBJ1-2
cdr3_nt: TGTGCCATGGGACCTAACTATGGCTACACCTTC
cdr3_aa: CAMGPNYGYTF

d_call: -
v_call: TRBV9
clone_size: -
j_call: TRBJ2-1
cdr3_nt: TGTGCCAGCAGCGTAGCTTTGGGTCCCCATGAGCAGTTCTTC
cdr3_aa: CASSVALGPHEQFF

d_call: -
v_call: TRBV4-1
clone_size: -
j_call: TRBJ2-7
cdr3_nt: TGCGCCAGCAGCCAAGATATAGTTCACATCTACTACGAGCAGTACTTC
cdr3_aa: CASSQDIVHIYYEQYF

d_call: TRBD1
v_call: TRBV5-6
clone_size: -
j_call: TRBJ2-7
cdr3_nt: TGTGCCAGCAGCCGCCGGGACAGGGACTACGAGCAGTACTTC
cdr3_aa: CASSRRDRDYEQYF

d_call: TRBD2
v_call: TRBV7-6
clone_size: once
j_call: TRBJ2-2
cdr3_nt: TGTGCCAGCAGCTCATCCGGGACTAGCGGGGGGAACACCGGGGAGCTGTTTTTT
cdr3_aa: CASSSSGTSGGNTGELFF

d_call: TRBD2
v_call: TRBV9
clone_size: -
j_call: TRBJ2-3
cdr3_nt: TGTGCCAGCAGAGAAAACGGGGGGACCACACGGGCAGATACGCAGTATTTT
cdr3_aa: CASRENGGTTRADTQYF

d_call: TRBD2
v_call: TRBV6-4
clone_size: -
j_call: TRBJ2-3
cdr3_nt: TGTGCCAGCAGTGAGGGCGGGGGGGAGACGCAGTATTTT
cdr3_aa: CASSEGGGETQYF

d_call: TRBD2
v_call: TRBV6-4
clone_size: -
j_call: TRBJ2-3
cdr3_nt: TGTGCCAGCAGCCGCACTAGCGGGGGGAGTGATACGCAGTATTTT
cdr3_aa: CASSRTSGGSDTQYF

d_call: -
v_call: TRBV30
clone_size: -
j_call: TRBJ1-6
cdr3_nt: TGTGCCTGGAGGGAAGATACAGGGAAATCACCCCTCCACTTT
cdr3_aa: CAWREDTGKSPLHF

d_call: TRBD1
v_call: TRBV2
clone_size: -
j_call: TRBJ1-2
cdr3_nt: TGTGCCAGCACCGGGCAGGGGGCGCGCGGCTACACCTTC
cdr3_aa: CASTGQGARGYTF

d_call: -
v_call: TRBV2
clone_size: -
j_call: TRBJ1-2
cdr3_nt: TGTGCCAGGGCCCAAGGTGAGGGCTACACCTTC
cdr3_aa: CARAQGEGYTF

d_call: TRBD2
v_call: TRBV2
clone_size: -
j_call: TRBJ2-1
cdr3_nt: TGTGCCAGGACTAGCGAGAGCTCCTACAATGAGCAGTTCTTC
cdr3_aa: CARTSESSYNEQFF

d_call: TRBD1
v_call: TRBV27
clone_size: -
j_call: TRBJ1-5
cdr3_nt: TGTGCCAGCAGGGAGACAGGGGTTATTCTTAGCAATCAGCCCCAGCATTTT
cdr3_aa: CASRETGVILSNQPQHF

d_call: -
v_call: TRBV27
clone_size: -
j_call: TRBJ2-7
cdr3_nt: TGTGCCAGCAGTACCGGACTAACCTACGAGCAGTACTTC
cdr3_aa: CASSTGLTYEQYF

d_call: -
v_call: TRBV21-1
clone_size: -
j_call: TRBJ1-5
cdr3_nt: TGTGCCAGCAGCAAAGAGGGATTTAGCAATCAGCCCCAGCATTTT
cdr3_aa: CASSKEGFSNQPQHF

d_call: -
v_call: TRBV6-1
clone_size: once
j_call: TRBJ2-7
cdr3_nt: TGTGCCAGCAGTGAAGAAGGTTACGAGCAGTACTTC
cdr3_aa: CASSEEGYEQYF

d_call: TRBD1
v_call: TRBV4-1
clone_size: -
j_call: TRBJ1-1
cdr3_nt: TGCGCCAGCAGCCGGGGACAGGCGAACACTGAAGCTTTCTTT
cdr3_aa: CASSRGQANTEAFF

d_call: -
v_call: TRBV4-2
clone_size: -
j_call: TRBJ2-5
cdr3_nt: TGTGCCAGCAGCCAAGATCGGGCGCCAGGGGGGTCAGTGACCCAGTACTTC
cdr3_aa: CASSQDRAPGGSVTQYF

d_call: -
v_call: TRBV11-3
clone_size: -
j_call: TRBJ2-1
cdr3_nt: TGTGCCAGCAGCCATACTGGCTGGAATGAGCAGTTCTTC
cdr3_aa: CASSHTGWNEQFF

d_call: -
v_call: TRBV4-1
clone_size: -
j_call: TRBJ1-1
cdr3_nt: TGCGCCAGCAGCCAAGCGACAGGATTGAACACTGAAGCTTTCTTT
cdr3_aa: CASSQATGLNTEAFF

d_call: TRBD1
v_call: TRBV9
clone_size: -
j_call: TRBJ1-2
cdr3_nt: TGTGCCAGCAGCGCGACAGGGGCCGCCTTGGATGGCTACACCTTC
cdr3_aa: CASSATGAALDGYTF

d_call: -
v_call: TRBV27
clone_size: few
j_call: TRBJ1-5
cdr3_nt: TGTGCCAGCAGTTCCGTAGGGTATCAGCCCCAGCATTTT
cdr3_aa: CASSSVGYQPQHF

d_call: TRBD1
v_call: TRBV6-5
clone_size: -
j_call: TRBJ1-5
cdr3_nt: TGTGCCAGCAGCCAGGGGGTTGAGGGCAATCAGCCCCAGCATTTT
cdr3_aa: CASSQGVEGNQPQHF

d_call: -
v_call: TRBV13
clone_size: -
j_call: TRBJ2-1
cdr3_nt: TGTGCCAGCAGCCTGTGGGCGGTCATAGGGGGGGATGAGCAGTTCTTC
cdr3_aa: CASSLWAVIGGDEQFF

d_call: TRBD1
v_call: TRBV4-1
clone_size: -
j_call: TRBJ1-1
cdr3_nt: TGCGCCAGCAGCCTCGTGGGGACAGGGAGAGAAGCTTTCTTT
cdr3_aa: CASSLVGTGREAFF

d_call: TRBD2
v_call: TRBV27
clone_size: -
j_call: TRBJ2-6
cdr3_nt: TGTGCCAGCACCCGGGGGGTAGCCGGGGCCAACGTCCTGACTTTC
cdr3_aa: CASTRGVAGANVLTF

d_call: -
v_call: TRBV18
clone_size: -
j_call: TRBJ2-2
cdr3_nt: TGTGCCAGCTCACCGGCAGCAAACACCGGGGAGCTGTTTTTT
cdr3_aa: CASSPAANTGELFF

d_call: -
v_call: TRBV13
clone_size: once
j_call: TRBJ2-1
cdr3_nt: TGTGCCAGCCTGAAAACGGACAGCGCCTACAATGAGCAGTTCTTC
cdr3_aa: CASLKTDSAYNEQFF

d_call: -
v_call: TRBV6-1
clone_size: -
j_call: TRBJ1-1
cdr3_nt: TGTGCCAGCAGTCCACTGAACACTGAAGCTTTCTTT
cdr3_aa: CASSPLNTEAFF

d_call: -
v_call: TRBV9
clone_size: -
j_call: TRBJ2-1
cdr3_nt: TGTGCCAGCAGCGCGGAAGGTTTTGAGCAGTTCTTC
cdr3_aa: CASSAEGFEQFF

d_call: -
v_call: TRBV5-6
clone_size: -
j_call: TRBJ1-4
cdr3_nt: TGTGCCAGCAGCTTCTCCCTGCCAGGGTCTAATGAAAAACTGTTTTTT
cdr3_aa: CASSFSLPGSNEKLFF

d_call: TRBD1
v_call: TRBV4-2
clone_size: -
j_call: TRBJ2-3
cdr3_nt: TGTGCCAGCAGTCTTAGCCGGGACAGCACCACAGATACGCAGTATTTT
cdr3_aa: CASSLSRDSTTDTQYF

d_call: -
v_call: TRBV11-1
clone_size: -
j_call: TRBJ2-7
cdr3_nt: TGTGCCAGCAGCTGGGTTCCGGATACTTACGAGCAGTACTTC
cdr3_aa: CASSWVPDTYEQYF

d_call: TRBD1
v_call: TRBV5-1
clone_size: -
j_call: TRBJ1-1
cdr3_nt: TGCGCCAGCAGCTTCGGACAGGGAACCATGAACACTGAAGCTTTCTTT
cdr3_aa: CASSFGQGTMNTEAFF

d_call: -
v_call: TRBV5-5
clone_size: -
j_call: TRBJ2-7
cdr3_nt: TGTGCCAGCAGTTCTACCGGGCCCTCTACCTACGAGCAGTACTTC
cdr3_aa: CASSSTGPSTYEQYF

d_call: -
v_call: TRBV19
clone_size: -
j_call: TRBJ1-6
cdr3_nt: TGTGCCAGTAGTATTGGTCAGCTTAATTCACCCCTCCACTTT
cdr3_aa: CASSIGQLNSPLHF

d_call: TRBD1
v_call: TRBV29-1
clone_size: -
j_call: TRBJ1-2
cdr3_nt: TGCAGCGTTCAGGGACAGGGAAACCTCGCTAACTATGGCTACACCTTC
cdr3_aa: CSVQGQGNLANYGYTF

d_call: -
v_call: TRBV9
clone_size: once
j_call: TRBJ2-3
cdr3_nt: TGTGCCAGCAGCGTAGCTTCAGATACGCAGTATTTT
cdr3_aa: CASSVASDTQYF

d_call: -
v_call: TRBV14
clone_size: -
j_call: TRBJ1-2
cdr3_nt: TGTGCCAGCAGCCAAGGGGATTCTGGACGGTTCGTCTTCTATGGCTACACCTTC
cdr3_aa: CASSQGDSGRFVFYGYTF

d_call: -
v_call: TRBV7-6
clone_size: -
j_call: TRBJ1-1
cdr3_nt: TGTGCCAGCAGCTTATCAGGGGTGAACACTGAAGCTTTCTTT
cdr3_aa: CASSLSGVNTEAFF

d_call: -
v_call: TRBV5-4
clone_size: -
j_call: TRBJ1-1
cdr3_nt: TGTGCCAGCAGCTTCCCGGGGAACACTGAAGCTTTCTTT
cdr3_aa: CASSFPGNTEAFF

d_call: -
v_call: TRBV4-1
clone_size: -
j_call: TRBJ2-7
cdr3_nt: TGCGCCAGCAGCTACTCTGGCCAGGGATCCTACGAGCAGTACTTC
cdr3_aa: CASSYSGQGSYEQYF